This paragraph covers one T cell receptor (beta chain) sequence. Its antigen is currently not known. Base-call qualities are not available, and no considerably larger clone is one nucleotide away. This CDR3 is also generated by other DNA sequences in the sample. This sample was taken from a study of blood T cell repertoires in COVID-19 (dated by TCRdb to about 2020). About the full investigation: The collaborator samples originated in the United States, Italy and Spain and spanned the acute and convalescent phases of COVID-19. The repertoires were made available in a free public database intended to serve as a resource for research on the immune response to SARS-CoV-2. The material from the prospective study consisted of cDNA or gDNA derived from T cells, B-cell-depleted T cells, or PBMCs. The samples were drawn from two sources: the first 160 participants of the ongoing ImmuneRACE study, and 1,000 to 1,500 subjects contributed by 6 global collaborators. The dataset comprised deeply sampled blood TCRbeta repertoires from subjects exposed to, actively infected with, or recovered from COVID-19. Where available, HLA class I and class II types were obtained from metadata supplied by the sample provider rather than from assay-based typing. Nearly every sample came with metadata listing a de-identified subject ID, COVID-19 status, age in years and sex.

V and J are truncated by 2 bases and 8 bases respectively, leaving an intervening sequence of 9 bases. The CDR1 and CDR2 encoded by the germline V gene (reference sequence) are SEHNR and FQNEAQ. From its cysteine to its phenylalanine, the CDR3 spans 12 amino acids. Solely the CDR3 DNA is kept, with 36 bases framed from the first base. TCRbeta CDR3 regions were amplified from genomic DNA using the immunoSEQ Assay, a bias-controlled multiplex PCR. The paper's data handling went like this. The number of nucleated cells in each sample was estimated from the amplification of reference gene primers within the assay. Sequence reads were collapsed and filtered to measure the absolute abundance of every unique TCRbeta CDR3 rearrangement. For each sample, productive Simpson clonality was calculated as the square root of Simpson's diversity index across productive rearrangements. TCRdb re-hosts the immuneACCESS table, in-frame sequences only. Its copies lack some clones; in the studies checked, an unresolved V gene accounts for under half of them, and the cause for the rest is not known. From that table come the V and J calls and clone size; the DNA was used to work out D and trimming. A total of about 140,000 clones appear in this sample, about 80% of them only once. 2.5% to 3% of the sample lies in the top ten.

Enrolling through a virtual design, the prospective study's participants ranged in age from roughly 18 to 89 years and lived across about two dozen United States geographic areas. Cohort assignment in the prospective study relied on participant-reported clinical history from a screening survey and a study questionnaire. Recovered participants in ImmuneRACE Cohort 3 were defined by two consecutive negative NP/OP PCR tests, clearance by a healthcare professional, or resolution of symptoms. Each participant in the prospective study had whole blood, serum and a nasopharyngeal or oropharyngeal swab collected by mobile phlebotomists. Over a roughly two-month period, participants in the prospective study had the option of providing additional blood draws and questionnaires. Before DNA extraction, blood samples from the prospective study were shipped at room temperature or frozen. Points the paper makes about the study in general: The amount of clinical and demographic metadata varied by source and participant and was provided uncurated.

The sequence was obtained from a woman in her forties or fifties who had recovered from COVID-19. The rearrangement joined TRBV7-9 to TRBJ1-2, with an unclear D gene assignment. Sequenced input: PBMCs or T cells enriched from blood (not recorded which). The DNA sequence is as follows: TGTGCCAGCAGCTTACAACAGAACGGCTACACCTTC. The translation is CASSLQQNGYTF.